This TCR beta chain was documented in a study of T cell responses to AZD1222 COVID-19 vaccine. Produced via immunoSEQ multiplex PCR; TCRdb's table is partial and in-frame only. The sample consists of 80,000 to 95,000 clones, 70% to 80% of them appearing once. The V and J ends lost 2 bases and 4 bases respectively, with 15 bases between them. Per germline, CDR1 LGHDT and CDR2 YNNKEL (reference sequence). The CDR3 covers 15 residues. As regards this clone: Its antigen is unknown.

General study points: Spike-specific TCR breadth and depth both grew after two AZD1222 doses.

This specimen consisted of peripheral blood, obtained on day 0 of AZD1222 vaccination. The TCR sequence derives from an adult in good health. The chain recombines TRBV3-1 (or the pseudogene TRBV3-2) with TRBJ2-7; no clear D. The CDR3: CASSQRGDGPYEQYF. CDR3 bases: TGTGCCAGCAGCCAACGCGGAGACGGGCCTTACGAGCAGTACTTC.